The rows below give T cell receptor beta chains drawn from one sample of a study of early T cells in non-severe SARS-CoV-2 infection. TCRdb recomputed calls from the 5' RACE reads with MiXCR, one row per CDR3 protein. The sample contains around 80,000 distinct CDR3 sequences, approximately 13% of which appear only once. The sample consisted of whole blood. The receptor source for this set is an adult who was a healthcare worker with PCR-confirmed SARS-CoV-2 infection or an uninfected control (not recorded which). CDR3s include the opening cysteine and the closing phenylalanine or tryptophan. D genes are given only for firm matches. Expanded clones get a size class; other rows say once, few or many, or leave the size out.

CDR3aa: CAWSVLAGAYNEQFF
CDR3nt: TGTGCCTGGAGTGTATTAGCGGGAGCTTACAATGAGCAGTTCTTC
j_gene: TRBJ2-1
d_gene: TRBD2
len: 15
abundance: -
v_gene: TRBV30

CDR3aa: CASSPNRGGTGELFF
CDR3nt: TGTGCCAGTAGCCCTAACAGGGGTGGGACCGGGGAGCTGTTTTTT
j_gene: TRBJ2-2
d_gene: TRBD1
len: 15
abundance: -
v_gene: TRBV19

CDR3aa: CASDLSGAIQETQYF
CDR3nt: TGTGCCAGCGACTTAAGCGGGGCCATTCAAGAGACCCAGTACTTC
j_gene: TRBJ2-5
d_gene: TRBD2
len: 15
abundance: many
v_gene: TRBV7-9

CDR3aa: CASSPGDRSNYGYTF
CDR3nt: TGTGCCAGCTCACCAGGGGACAGGTCTAACTATGGCTACACCTTC
j_gene: TRBJ1-2
d_gene: TRBD1
len: 15
abundance: -
v_gene: TRBV18

CDR3aa: CASSLGDSSGYGYTF
CDR3nt: TGCGCCAGCAGCTTGGGGGACAGTTCGGGCTATGGCTACACCTTC
j_gene: TRBJ1-2
d_gene: TRBD1
len: 15
abundance: many
v_gene: TRBV5-1

CDR3aa: CASGRGTDTQYF
CDR3nt: TGTGCTAGTGGTCGAGGCACAGATACGCAGTATTTT
j_gene: TRBJ2-3
d_gene: -
len: 12
abundance: few
v_gene: TRBV12-5

CDR3aa: CASSALSSGGSTDTQYF
CDR3nt: TGTGCCAGCAGTGCCCTTTCTAGCGGGGGTAGCACAGATACGCAGTATTTT
j_gene: TRBJ2-3
d_gene: TRBD2
len: 17
abundance: many
v_gene: TRBV2

CDR3aa: CASSYAAVGNTIYF
CDR3nt: TGTGCCAGCAGTTACGCTGCCGTCGGAAACACCATATATTTT
j_gene: TRBJ1-3
d_gene: -
len: 14
abundance: many
v_gene: TRBV6-5

CDR3aa: CASSYRRTGPRETQYF
CDR3nt: TGTGCCAGCAGTTACCGCAGGACGGGGCCAAGGGAGACCCAGTACTTC
j_gene: TRBJ2-5
d_gene: -
len: 16
abundance: -
v_gene: TRBV6-5

CDR3aa: CASSPLGRSNYGYTF
CDR3nt: TGTGCCAGCAGCCCCCTGGGGAGGAGTAACTATGGCTACACCTTC
j_gene: TRBJ1-2
d_gene: -
len: 15
abundance: many
v_gene: TRBV7-9

CDR3aa: CSARVLAGGETQYF
CDR3nt: TGCAGTGCTAGGGTCCTAGCGGGAGGGGAGACCCAGTACTTC
j_gene: TRBJ2-5
d_gene: TRBD2
len: 14
abundance: -
v_gene: TRBV20-1

CDR3aa: CSATGLAGGEQYF
CDR3nt: TGCAGTGCCACGGGACTAGCGGGAGGTGAGCAGTACTTC
j_gene: TRBJ2-7
d_gene: TRBD2
len: 13
abundance: -
v_gene: TRBV20-1

CDR3aa: CAISDLITGTKKTYEQYF
CDR3nt: TGTGCCATCAGTGATTTGATTACAGGGACAAAAAAGACTTACGAGCAGTACTTC
j_gene: TRBJ2-7
d_gene: -
len: 18
abundance: many
v_gene: TRBV10-3

CDR3aa: CASSFDRVWGNEQFF
CDR3nt: TGTGCCAGCAGCTTCGACAGGGTCTGGGGCAATGAGCAGTTCTTC
j_gene: TRBJ2-1
d_gene: TRBD1
len: 15
abundance: few
v_gene: TRBV5-8

CDR3aa: CASSPPRTSRSYEQYF
CDR3nt: TGTGCCAGCTCACCACCGAGGACTAGCCGCTCCTACGAGCAGTACTTC
j_gene: TRBJ2-7
d_gene: TRBD2
len: 16
abundance: few
v_gene: TRBV18

CDR3aa: CASRERPGLGTGELFF
CDR3nt: TGTGCCAGCCGCGAACGACCGGGATTAGGCACCGGGGAGCTGTTTTTT
j_gene: TRBJ2-2
d_gene: -
len: 16
abundance: -
v_gene: TRBV2

CDR3aa: CASSFIVRPPVLTF
CDR3nt: TGTGCCAGCAGTTTCATCGTCAGACCTCCCGTCCTGACTTTC
j_gene: TRBJ2-6
d_gene: -
len: 14
abundance: -
v_gene: TRBV6-5

CDR3aa: CASRDSGSRGEQYF
CDR3nt: TGCGCCAGCAGGGATAGCGGGAGTAGGGGCGAGCAGTACTTC
j_gene: TRBJ2-7
d_gene: TRBD2
len: 14
abundance: many
v_gene: TRBV10-2

CDR3aa: CSARGSRGYTEAFF
CDR3nt: TGCAGTGCTAGAGGGTCCAGGGGGTACACTGAAGCTTTCTTT
j_gene: TRBJ1-1
d_gene: TRBD1
len: 14
abundance: -
v_gene: TRBV20-1

CDR3aa: CASSLRGGQGSGYTF
CDR3nt: TGTGCCAGCAGTTTAAGGGGGGGACAGGGCAGCGGCTACACCTTC
j_gene: TRBJ1-2
d_gene: TRBD1
len: 15
abundance: few
v_gene: TRBV28

CDR3aa: CSAYPGLADPNNYNEQFF
CDR3nt: TGCAGTGCTTATCCGGGACTAGCGGACCCAAATAACTACAATGAGCAGTTCTTC
j_gene: TRBJ2-1
d_gene: TRBD2
len: 18
abundance: few
v_gene: TRBV20-1

CDR3aa: CASSVGVPGELFF
CDR3nt: TGTGCCAGCAGTGTCGGGGTTCCCGGGGAGCTGTTTTTT
j_gene: TRBJ2-2
d_gene: -
len: 13
abundance: -
v_gene: TRBV6-1

CDR3aa: CSVESLGNTIYF
CDR3nt: TGCAGCGTTGAATCTCTTGGAAACACCATATATTTT
j_gene: TRBJ1-3
d_gene: -
len: 12
abundance: -
v_gene: TRBV29-1

CDR3aa: CSARDQSGGGTDTQYF
CDR3nt: TGCAGTGCTAGAGATCAGTCGGGGGGGGGCACAGATACGCAGTATTTT
j_gene: TRBJ2-3
d_gene: TRBD2
len: 16
abundance: -
v_gene: TRBV20-1

CDR3aa: CASRSPRGGSYNEQFF
CDR3nt: TGTGCCAGCAGGTCCCCTAGGGGAGGCTCCTACAATGAGCAGTTCTTC
j_gene: TRBJ2-1
d_gene: -
len: 16
abundance: many
v_gene: TRBV28

CDR3aa: CASSLGYSNQPQHF
CDR3nt: TGTGCCAGCAGTTTGGGATATAGCAATCAGCCCCAGCATTTT
j_gene: TRBJ1-5
d_gene: -
len: 14
abundance: -
v_gene: TRBV7-9

CDR3aa: CAISEGQFNQPQHF
CDR3nt: TGTGCCATCAGTGAGGGACAGTTCAATCAGCCCCAGCATTTT
j_gene: TRBJ1-5
d_gene: -
len: 14
abundance: few
v_gene: TRBV10-3

CDR3aa: CASSPQTAGNREQYF
CDR3nt: TGTGCCAGCAGCCCCCAGACAGCGGGGAATCGTGAGCAGTACTTC
j_gene: TRBJ2-7
d_gene: TRBD2
len: 15
abundance: -
v_gene: TRBV5-5

CDR3aa: CASSSTGNGYTF
CDR3nt: TGTGCCAGCAGTTCGACAGGGAATGGCTACACCTTC
j_gene: TRBJ1-2
d_gene: TRBD1
len: 12
abundance: many
v_gene: TRBV6-5

CDR3aa: CASSLAGPMNTEAFF
CDR3nt: TGTGCCAGCAGTTTAGCGGGCCCAATGAACACTGAAGCTTTCTTT
j_gene: TRBJ1-1
d_gene: -
len: 15
abundance: many
v_gene: TRBV12-3/TRBV12-4

CDR3aa: CASSGQVMNTEAFF
CDR3nt: TGTGCCAGCAGCGGACAGGTGATGAACACTGAAGCTTTCTTT
j_gene: TRBJ1-1
d_gene: TRBD1
len: 14
abundance: few
v_gene: TRBV2

CDR3aa: CASSLGLGTGELFF
CDR3nt: TGTGCCAGCAGCTTGGGGCTCGGCACCGGGGAGCTGTTTTTT
j_gene: TRBJ2-2
d_gene: -
len: 14
abundance: -
v_gene: TRBV7-3

CDR3aa: CASSLAGLFYEQYF
CDR3nt: TGCGCCAGCAGCTTGGCGGGACTCTTCTACGAGCAGTACTTC
j_gene: TRBJ2-7
d_gene: -
len: 14
abundance: many
v_gene: TRBV5-1

CDR3aa: CASSVEPGNYGYTF
CDR3nt: TGTGCCAGCAGCGTAGAACCAGGGAACTATGGCTACACCTTC
j_gene: TRBJ1-2
d_gene: -
len: 14
abundance: -
v_gene: TRBV9

CDR3aa: CASSLEQGHGYTF
CDR3nt: TGTGCCAGCAGCTTAGAACAGGGACACGGCTACACCTTC
j_gene: TRBJ1-2
d_gene: -
len: 13
abundance: many
v_gene: TRBV7-2

CDR3aa: CASRATAGDQPQHF
CDR3nt: TGTGCCAGCAGAGCTACGGCAGGGGATCAGCCCCAGCATTTT
j_gene: TRBJ1-5
d_gene: -
len: 14
abundance: many
v_gene: TRBV6-1

CDR3aa: CASSLLDQPQHF
CDR3nt: TGTGCCAGCAGCTTACTGGATCAGCCCCAGCATTTT
j_gene: TRBJ1-5
d_gene: -
len: 12
abundance: many
v_gene: TRBV5-6

CDR3aa: CATSEGTDYGYTF
CDR3nt: TGTGCCACCAGTGAAGGGACAGACTATGGCTACACCTTC
j_gene: TRBJ1-2
d_gene: TRBD1
len: 13
abundance: -
v_gene: TRBV24-1

CDR3aa: CASSVSRATEAFF
CDR3nt: TGTGCCAGCAGCGTAAGCAGGGCAACTGAAGCTTTCTTT
j_gene: TRBJ1-1
d_gene: -
len: 13
abundance: few
v_gene: TRBV9

CDR3aa: CASRPGGTKETQYF
CDR3nt: TGCGCCAGCAGACCAGGGGGGACCAAAGAGACCCAGTACTTC
j_gene: TRBJ2-5
d_gene: -
len: 14
abundance: many
v_gene: TRBV5-1

CDR3aa: CACPGQGAGQPQHF
CDR3nt: TGTGCCTGTCCGGGACAGGGGGCCGGTCAGCCCCAGCATTTT
j_gene: TRBJ1-5
d_gene: TRBD1
len: 14
abundance: many
v_gene: TRBV2

CDR3aa: CASGSTDTQYF
CDR3nt: TGTGCTAGTGGAAGCACAGATACGCAGTATTTT
j_gene: TRBJ2-3
d_gene: -
len: 11
abundance: many
v_gene: TRBV12-5

CDR3aa: CASSFGLAGSNEQFF
CDR3nt: TGTGCCAGCAGTTTCGGCCTAGCGGGGAGCAATGAGCAGTTCTTC
j_gene: TRBJ2-1
d_gene: TRBD2
len: 15
abundance: -
v_gene: TRBV28

CDR3aa: CSVESGGQGTYEQYF
CDR3nt: TGCAGCGTTGAATCCGGGGGACAGGGAACCTACGAGCAGTACTTC
j_gene: TRBJ2-7
d_gene: TRBD1
len: 15
abundance: -
v_gene: TRBV29-1

CDR3aa: CASSLAPANAYNEQFF
CDR3nt: TGTGCCAGCAGCTTGGCCCCCGCAAACGCCTACAATGAGCAGTTCTTC
j_gene: TRBJ2-1
d_gene: -
len: 16
abundance: many
v_gene: TRBV5-6

CDR3aa: CSVVRRDRGDGDTEAFF
CDR3nt: TGCAGCGTTGTTCGGCGGGACAGGGGAGACGGGGACACTGAAGCTTTCTTT
j_gene: TRBJ1-1
d_gene: TRBD1
len: 17
abundance: -
v_gene: TRBV29-1

CDR3aa: CASSQTPLNYGYTF
CDR3nt: TGTGCCAGCAGCCAGACTCCCCTTAACTATGGCTACACCTTC
j_gene: TRBJ1-2
d_gene: -
len: 14
abundance: -
v_gene: TRBV7-6